The clone carrying this TCR beta chain was recorded many times. Its antigen is currently unknown. These data belong to a study of T cells in Graves' hyperthyroidism and ophthalmopathy. Study-wide context: Peripheral blood specimens were obtained at initial diagnosis, prior to any treatment.

Those patients with uncontrolled infection, other autoimmune disease, pregnancy or lactation were excluded. Study-wide findings and caveats: Most thyroid clonotypes that were expanded above 0.001 also turned up in blood. A 13 V-J model separated ophthalmopathy from stable hyperthyroidism.

Amplification targeted TCR beta CDR3 regions from RNA transcripts. The HTBI set primed first-round TCR CDR3 RT-PCR. From the multiplex PCR reads, TCRdb called clonotypes with MiXCR, one entry per CDR3 protein. The table lists about 420,000 distinct CDR3 sequences, 15% to 19% of them singletons, with 7.5% to 8% in the top ten. The length of the CDR3 is 15 residues. V was pared by 5 bases and J by 4 bases, with 6 bases of the junction left unmatched. J is TRBJ2-3 and V is TRBV12-3 or TRBV12-4, with TRBD2 matching over 10 bases. Material: blood. This clonotype originated in a woman aged 18-35 years with Graves' hyperthyroidism. The CDR3 here is CASSRSGGGADTQYF. The DNA for the CDR3 is TGTGCCAGCAGTCGAAGCGGGGGGGGGGCAGATACGCAGTATTTT.